Here is one T cell receptor beta chain with its context. This likely comes from a read error, as the CDR3 has no conserved phenylalanine or tryptophan at its end. It is unclear where the CDR3 begins or ends on the DNA, so no DNA is shown, and the CDR3 is as TCRdb lists it. Germline CDR1 is ENHRY and CDR2 is SYGVKD. The CDR3 has 11 residues if both end residues are counted. In the authors' workflow: Amplification of reference gene primers provided the estimated nucleated cell counts. Generated by immunoSEQ multiplex PCR, the TCRdb table keeps only in-frame clones and is missing some. That table gives V, J and clone size, and the DNA gave D and trimming. The sample shows over 250,000 clones, over 70% of them seen only once. Seattle's cohort entered during active infection and was followed longitudinally. The data are from a study of blood T cell repertoires in COVID-19. Background on the study: Sites across the United States, Italy and Spain contributed samples from acute and convalescent COVID-19.

Sequencing used peripheral blood. The rearrangement joins TRBV10-3 to TRBJ1-5; the table's TRBD1 call for D was not verified on the DNA. This sequence was found in a woman aged 70-85 years with COVID-19, enrolled during active disease. The CDR3 spells CAISEKTGPSI.